Listed below are T cell receptor beta chains from one sample, sequenced in a study of control samples from healthy donors and cancer patients. Sequencing was performed with immunoSEQ multiplex PCR; in TCRdb, only in-frame clones are kept and a portion is missing. Of over 150,000 clones in the sample, over 95% are singletons; the top ten hold over 1%. The specimen was blood. The receptors were gathered from a woman in her 30s in good health. The CDR3 runs from the conserved cysteine through the conserved F or W. Each record gives: CDR3 length, V gene, CDR3 protein.

14,TRBV19,CASSGTLRQETQYF
14,TRBV7-8,CASSFPGTDYEQYF
14,TRBV18,CASSSGGFNYGYTF
16,TRBV6-1,CASSGTVGMVTGELFF
15,TRBV10-3,CAIRRDSRLNYGYTF
15,TRBV28,CASSAQGFPTYEQYF
18,TRBV13,CASSSSRDRGSGNSPLHF
15,TRBV7-7,CASPSQRHSYNEQFF
15,TRBV7-9,CASSLVGGSTDTQYF
18,TRBV7-9,CASSLALGTQGWDTEAFF
17,TRBV15,CATSRDPTGTGPGELFF